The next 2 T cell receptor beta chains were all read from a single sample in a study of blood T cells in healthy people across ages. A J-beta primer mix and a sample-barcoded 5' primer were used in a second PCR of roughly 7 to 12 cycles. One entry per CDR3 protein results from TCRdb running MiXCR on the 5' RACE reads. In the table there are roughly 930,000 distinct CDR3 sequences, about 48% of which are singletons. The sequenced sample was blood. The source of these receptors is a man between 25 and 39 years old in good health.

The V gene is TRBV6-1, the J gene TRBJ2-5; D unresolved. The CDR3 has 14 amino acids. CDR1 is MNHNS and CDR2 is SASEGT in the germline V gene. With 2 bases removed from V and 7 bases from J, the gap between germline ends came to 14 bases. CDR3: CASSEPGALLTQYF. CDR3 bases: TGTGCCAGCAGTGAACCAGGAGCGCTGTTGACCCAGTACTTC.

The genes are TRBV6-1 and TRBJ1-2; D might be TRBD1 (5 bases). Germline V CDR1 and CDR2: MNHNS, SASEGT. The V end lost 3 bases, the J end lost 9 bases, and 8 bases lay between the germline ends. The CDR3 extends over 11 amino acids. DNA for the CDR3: TGTGCCAGCAGTGAGGGGACCCGCTACACCTTC. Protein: CASSEGTRYTF.